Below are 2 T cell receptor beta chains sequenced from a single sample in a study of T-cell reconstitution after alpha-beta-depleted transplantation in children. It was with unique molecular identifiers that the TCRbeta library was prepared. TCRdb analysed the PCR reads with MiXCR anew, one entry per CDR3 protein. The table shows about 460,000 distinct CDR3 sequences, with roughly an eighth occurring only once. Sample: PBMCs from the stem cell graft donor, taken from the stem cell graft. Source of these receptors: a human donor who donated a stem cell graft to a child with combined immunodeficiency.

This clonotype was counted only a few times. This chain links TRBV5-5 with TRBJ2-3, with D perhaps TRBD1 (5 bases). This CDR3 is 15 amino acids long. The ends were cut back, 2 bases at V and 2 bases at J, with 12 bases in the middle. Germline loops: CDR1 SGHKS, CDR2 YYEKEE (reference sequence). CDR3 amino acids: CASSFSGLNTDTQYF. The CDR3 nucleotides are TGTGCCAGCAGCTTCTCAGGGCTGAACACAGATACGCAGTATTTT.

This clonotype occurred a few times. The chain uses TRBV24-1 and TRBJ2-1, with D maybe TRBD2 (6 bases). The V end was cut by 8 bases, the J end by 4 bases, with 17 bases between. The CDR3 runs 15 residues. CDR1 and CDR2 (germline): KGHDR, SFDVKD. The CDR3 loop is CATTAGTAAYNEQFF. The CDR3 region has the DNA TGTGCCACCACCGCTGGGACTGCGGCGTACAATGAGCAGTTCTTC.